The 29 T cell receptor beta chains given below trace back to one sample, sequenced in a study of lymphopenia after photon versus proton radiotherapy. TCRdb's copy holds only in-frame clones and misses some; the assay was immunoSEQ multiplex PCR. The table has some 30,000 clones, 94% seen once. This specimen consisted of peripheral blood, obtained from a patient treated with photon-based radiotherapy. The origin of the receptors is a woman aged 45-65 years with cholangiocarcinoma.

J is TRBJ2-5 and V is TRBV19; 7 nucleotides align to TRBD1. V gave up 3 bases and J gave up 5 bases; unmatched junction bases: 9. The CDR3 sequence is 15 residues long. In germline, CDR1 is LNHDA, CDR2 SQIVND (reference sequence). The CDR3 region is CASSISTGARETQYF. The CDR3 region has the DNA TGTGCCAGTAGTATTAGTACAGGGGCGCGGGAGACCCAGTACTTC.

V usage is TRBV7-2 and J usage is TRBJ1-3; 8 nucleotides line up with TRBD1. V shed 3 bases and J 4 bases; nucleotides not matched to a gene: 5. The CDR3 totals 15 residues. The germline gives CDR1 SGHTA, CDR2 FQGNSA. Here the CDR3 reads CASSFIQGAGNTIYF. In nucleotides, the CDR3 is TGTGCCAGCAGCTTTATTCAGGGGGCAGGAAACACCATATATTTT. The full variable domain, completed using reference TRBV7-2 and TRBJ1-3, is GAGVSQSPSNKVTEKGKDVELRCDPISGHTALYWYRQSLGQGLEFLIYFQGNSAPDKSGLPSDRFSAERTGGSVSTLTIQRTQQEDSAVYLCASSFIQGAGNTIYFGEGSWLTVV.

This rearrangement joins TRBV4-3 to TRBJ1-6; TRBD1 might be the D (5 bases). Deletions cut 1 base from V and 0 bases from J, with 10 bases between. The V gene's germline CDR1 is LGHNA and CDR2 YSLEER. CDR3 size: 17 residues. In DNA, the CDR3 is TGCGCCAGCAGCCAAGTTGACAGTAGCTCCTATAATTCACCCCTCCACTTT. This codes for CASSQVDSSSYNSPLHF.

This chain uses TRBV4-1 with TRBJ1-2; no reliable D call. The CDR3 contains 12 residues. V was cut by 0 bases and J by 7 bases, with 6 bases left in between. Germline values: CDR1 MGHRA, CDR2 YSYEKL. The CDR3 region is CASSQEWGGYTF. The CDR3 region has the DNA TGCGCCAGCAGCCAAGAGTGGGGTGGCTACACCTTC.

This chain links TRBV27 with TRBJ2-7; D may be TRBD1 (5 bases). CDR3 size: 14 residues. Trimming took 3 bases from V and 7 from J, leaving 16 bases between them. Germline CDR1 reads MNHEY; CDR2 reads SMNVEV (reference sequence). The CDR3: CASSFDDSRREQYF. The CDR3 nucleotides read TGTGCCAGCAGTTTCGACGACAGCAGGCGAGAGCAGTACTTC.

This clone showed up just a few times. The rearrangement joins TRBV7-2 to TRBJ1-6, with unresolved D. This CDR3 region has 16 residues. Germline values: CDR1 SGHTA, CDR2 FQGNSA. Deletions cut 3 bases from V and 9 bases from J, with 18 bases between. CDR3 residues: CASSFQENPGISPLHF. The CDR3 DNA reads as TGTGCCAGCAGCTTTCAAGAGAACCCCGGGATTTCACCCCTCCACTTT.

The rearrangement joins TRBV27 to TRBJ2-4; no firm D call. Trimming removed 10 bases at V and 0 bases at J, with 19 bases between. CDR3 size: 16 residues. Germline V gene lookup returns CDR1 MNHEY and CDR2 SMNVEV (reference sequence). In DNA form, the CDR3 reads TGTGCCACCAAATTAAGTGGGCAAGTAGCCAAAAACATTCAGTACTTC. Amino acid sequence: CATKLSGQVAKNIQYF.

V gene TRBV13 combines with J gene TRBJ1-2; D perhaps matches TRBD1 (5 bases). Trimming took off 5 bases at V and 12 bases at J, with 16 bases between the two ends. The CDR3 has 12 amino acids. Germline values: CDR1 PRHDT, CDR2 FYEKMQ (reference sequence). The CDR3 DNA follows: TGTGCCAGCAGCCAACCCGAGGGGTACGACACCTTC. Translation: CASSQPEGYDTF.

This clone was seen once. V and J are TRBV6-6 and TRBJ1-1, with D possibly TRBD1 on 5 matching bases. Germline CDR1 reads MNHNY; CDR2 reads SVGAGI (reference sequence). The germline V and J ends were trimmed by 6 bases and 8 bases, with 16 bases remaining between them. The CDR3 covers 13 residues. The CDR3 nucleotides are TGTGCCAGCAGAAACCCCGGGACTGACGAAGCTTTCTTT. Amino acids: CASRNPGTDEAFF.

The chain carries TRBV4-1 and TRBJ2-2, with TRBD1 matching 9 bases. Germline-derived CDR1 and CDR2 are MGHRA and YSYEKL. V trimming: 4 bases; J trimming: 6 bases; junction bases outside the gene matches: 9. The CDR3 runs 16 residues. The chain's CDR3 is CASSPWTGVVAGELFF. The CDR3 DNA reads TGCGCCAGCAGCCCATGGACAGGGGTGGTGGCCGGGGAGCTGTTTTTT.

V gene TRBV6-1 combines with J gene TRBJ1-5; D call uncertain. This CDR3 is built from 14 residues. V was trimmed by 6 bases and J by 0 bases, leaving 9 bases between them. Germline CDR1 MNHNS, CDR2 SASEGT. The CDR3 nucleotides are TGTGCCAGCAGCCCCGGGTTTAGCAATCAGCCCCAGCATTTT. This sequence encodes CASSPGFSNQPQHF.

The chain joins TRBV5-4 to TRBJ1-6; D gene unclear. Trimming took off 0 bases at V and 7 bases at J, with 8 bases between the two ends. The CDR3 covers 14 residues. From germline, CDR1 is SGHNT and CDR2 YYREEE (reference sequence). The CDR3 region has the DNA TGTGCCAGCAGCTTGGGGCAGCAAAATTCACCCCTCCACTTT. Translating gives CASSLGQQNSPLHF.

This chain connects TRBV2 to TRBJ1-2; D possibly corresponds to TRBD1 (5 bases). CDR3 length: 12 residues. Germline V CDR1 and CDR2: SNHLY, FYNNEI. Trimming stripped 3 bases from V and 8 bases from J, with 10 bases between. The CDR3 nucleotides read TGTGCCAGCAGTGACAGGGAGGACGGCTACACCTTC. This sequence encodes CASSDREDGYTF.

This chain links TRBV27 with TRBJ2-5; 9 bases are shared with TRBD2. Unmatched junction bases numbered 7, after V lost 2 bases and J lost 6 bases. There are 15 residues in the CDR3. Germline values: CDR1 MNHEY, CDR2 SMNVEV (reference sequence). In DNA form, the CDR3 reads TGTGCCAGCAGTTTACGCGGGGGGGGCTATCAGACCCAGTACTTC. It is translated as CASSLRGGGYQTQYF.

V gene TRBV2 combines with J gene TRBJ2-3; D perhaps matches TRBD2 (5 bases). This CDR3 contains 11 residues. Trimming left V 7 bases short and J 10 bases short, with 12 bases between. Germline V gene sequence: CDR1 SNHLY, CDR2 FYNNEI. The CDR3 is CASKRDGAQYF. The CDR3 DNA reads TGTGCCAGCAAACGGGATGGCGCGCAGTATTTT.

The chain uses TRBV14 and TRBJ2-7, with TRBD2 identical over 8 bases. Germline CDR1 reads SGHDN; CDR2 reads FVKESK. This CDR3 is 13 amino acids long. The junction had 6 bases not matched to a gene; V was cut back by 6 bases and J by 5 bases. The CDR3 coding sequence is TGTGCCAGCAGAATAGGACTAGCAGACGAGCAGTACTTC. Translated, it gives CASRIGLADEQYF.

J is TRBJ2-1 and V is TRBV11-2, with 7 bases that match TRBD2. This CDR3 is built from 17 residues. Germline loops: CDR1 SGHAT, CDR2 FQNNGV. Trimming cost V 2 bases and J 2 bases; bases outside gene matches: 9. CDR3 protein: CASSLSLVGGAYNEQFF. The CDR3 DNA is TGTGCCAGCAGCTTAAGCTTGGTTGGGGGGGCCTACAATGAGCAGTTCTTC.

This clone was counted only a few times. The chain couples TRBV6-5 to TRBJ2-7; TRBD1 is a possible D gene (6 bases). The CDR3 is 13 amino acids. Trimming cost V 9 bases and J 2 bases, with 14 bases left between them. Germline V gene sequence: CDR1 MNHEY, CDR2 SVGAGI. The CDR3 DNA follows: TGTGCCAGTGCGGACAGTGGAACCTACGAGCAGTACTTC. Translating gives CASADSGTYEQYF.

This chain joins TRBV6-4 and TRBJ1-5, with 8 bases matching TRBD1. Looked up from germline, CDR1 is MRHNA and CDR2 is SNTAGT. The ends lost 2 bases at V and 3 bases at J; junction bases unmatched: 9. The length of the CDR3 is 17 residues. The CDR3: CASSDQGQASINQPQHF. The CDR3, as DNA: TGTGCCAGCAGTGACCAGGGACAGGCCTCCATCAATCAGCCCCAGCATTTT.

The chain uses TRBV4-1 and TRBJ1-4; maybe TRBD1 (5 bases). Germline V gives CDR1 MGHRA, CDR2 YSYEKL. The CDR3 is made up of 14 amino acids. The V end lost 1 base, the J end lost 9 bases, and 12 bases lay between the germline ends. The CDR3 is CASSQGGGAQKLFF. CDR3 nucleotides: TGCGCCAGCAGCCAAGGGGGGGGTGCCCAAAAACTGTTTTTT.

V is TRBV7-2 and J is TRBJ1-5, with a weak D call TRBD1 (6 bases). Germline CDR1 reads SGHTA; CDR2 reads FQGNSA. The CDR3 has 17 amino acids. Deletions cut 5 bases from V and 0 bases from J, with 17 bases between. The CDR3 nucleotides are TGTGCCAGCAGCGAAGCGGGGACACATTATAGCAATCAGCCCCAGCATTTT. This translates into CASSEAGTHYSNQPQHF.

V usage is TRBV4-1 and J usage is TRBJ1-2; D is undetermined. Between the trimmed V and J ends, which lost 2 bases and 6 bases, there was a span of 13 bases. Germline CDR1 is MGHRA and CDR2 is YSYEKL. The CDR3 covers 14 residues. The CDR3 sequence is CASSQPGRLDGYTF. The CDR3 DNA sequence: TGCGCCAGCAGCCAACCCGGACGGCTCGATGGCTACACCTTC.

The count of this clone is one. The chain is built from TRBV12-5 and TRBJ1-1, with D maybe TRBD1 (5 bases). Germline CDR1 is LGHNT and CDR2 is FRNRAP. V lost 7 bases and J 2 bases, leaving 29 bases between the germline ends. This CDR3 contains 19 residues. The CDR3 DNA reads TGTGCTAGTGCCCTCTCCCGGGACCGTCTAATTCGGTATAACACTGAAGCTTTCTTT. This encodes CASALSRDRLIRYNTEAFF.

The chain is built from TRBV6-5 and TRBJ1-2, with D perhaps matching TRBD1 (5 bases). The CDR3 extends over 15 amino acids. V dropped 2 bases and J dropped 5 bases, with 15 bases sitting between them. Germline assignment: CDR1 MNHEY and CDR2 SVGAGI. As DNA, the CDR3 is TGTGCCAGCAGTTACGAGGGACGGTTTGGGTATGGCTACACCTTC. Translated: CASSYEGRFGYGYTF.

This chain joins TRBV4-3 and TRBJ2-7, with D unclear. Trimming took off 3 bases at V and 5 bases at J, with 5 bases between the two ends. CDR3 length: 11 residues. Germline CDR1 and CDR2: LGHNA and YSLEER. CDR3 region: CASSQGHEQYF. DNA for the CDR3: TGCGCCAGCAGCCAGGGCCACGAGCAGTACTTC.

The chain links TRBV19 to TRBJ2-5; D uncertain. Trimming stripped 7 bases from V and 4 bases from J, with 13 bases between. The germline V gene has CDR1 LNHDA and CDR2 SQIVND (reference sequence). The CDR3 extends over 13 amino acids. The CDR3 is CASNREFGETQYF. The CDR3 DNA is TGTGCCAGTAATAGAGAGTTTGGAGAGACCCAGTACTTC.

This rearrangement joins TRBV7-9 to TRBJ1-2; weak D call: TRBD1 (5 bases). Trimming pared 4 bases from V and 6 bases from J, leaving 15 bases between. The CDR3 runs 14 residues. The germline gives CDR1 SEHNR, CDR2 FQNEAQ (reference sequence). CDR3 loop: CASSSRDLLNGYTF. CDR3 bases: TGTGCCAGCAGCTCTAGGGACTTGTTGAATGGCTACACCTTC.

The chain employs TRBV27 and TRBJ2-7, with a tentative D call TRBD2 (6 bases). V was clipped by 5 bases and J by 0 bases, with 14 bases between them. Germline CDR1 and CDR2: MNHEY and SMNVEV (reference sequence). CDR3 size: 15 residues. The CDR3 here is CASSGLALSSYEQYF. The DNA for the CDR3 is TGTGCCAGCAGTGGGCTAGCGTTGAGCTCCTACGAGCAGTACTTC.

The table lists this clone with a count of one. This chain joins TRBV7-9 and TRBJ1-1; no firm D call. This CDR3 comprises 14 residues. Trimming took off 0 bases at V and 0 bases at J, with 5 bases between the two ends. From germline, CDR1 is SEHNR and CDR2 FQNEAQ (reference sequence). This CDR3 reads CASSLAQLNTEAFF. The CDR3 DNA follows: TGTGCCAGCAGCTTAGCTCAATTGAACACTGAAGCTTTCTTT.